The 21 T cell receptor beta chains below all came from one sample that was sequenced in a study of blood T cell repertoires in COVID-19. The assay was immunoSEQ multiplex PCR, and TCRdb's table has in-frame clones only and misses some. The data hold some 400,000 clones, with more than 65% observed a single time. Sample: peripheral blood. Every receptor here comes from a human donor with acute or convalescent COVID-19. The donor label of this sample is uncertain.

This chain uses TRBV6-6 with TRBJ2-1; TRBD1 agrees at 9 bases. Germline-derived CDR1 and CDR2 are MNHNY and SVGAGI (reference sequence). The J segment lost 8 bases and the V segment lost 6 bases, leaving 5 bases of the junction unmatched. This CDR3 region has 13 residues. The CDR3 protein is CASRRDRADEQFF. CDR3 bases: TGTGCCAGCAGGAGGGACAGGGCCGATGAGCAGTTCTTC.

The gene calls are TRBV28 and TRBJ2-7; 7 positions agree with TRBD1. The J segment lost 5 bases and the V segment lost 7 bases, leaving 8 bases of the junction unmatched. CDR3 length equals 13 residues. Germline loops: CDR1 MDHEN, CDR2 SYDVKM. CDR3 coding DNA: TGTGCCAGCAAAAGACAGGGACAAGACGAGCAGTACTTC. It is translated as CASKRQGQDEQYF.

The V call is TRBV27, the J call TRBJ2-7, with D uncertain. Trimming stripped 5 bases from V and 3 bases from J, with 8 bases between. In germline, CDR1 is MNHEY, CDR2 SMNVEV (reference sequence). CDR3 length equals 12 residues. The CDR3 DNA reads TGTGCCAGCAGTCCTACGATCTACGAGCAGTACTTC. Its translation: CASSPTIYEQYF.

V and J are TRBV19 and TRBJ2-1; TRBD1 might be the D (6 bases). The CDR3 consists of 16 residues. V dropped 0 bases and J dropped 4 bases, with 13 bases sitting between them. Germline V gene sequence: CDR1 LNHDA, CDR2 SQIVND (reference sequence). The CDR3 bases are TGTGCCAGTAGTATAGATGGGCAGGGGACATACAATGAGCAGTTCTTC. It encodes CASSIDGQGTYNEQFF.

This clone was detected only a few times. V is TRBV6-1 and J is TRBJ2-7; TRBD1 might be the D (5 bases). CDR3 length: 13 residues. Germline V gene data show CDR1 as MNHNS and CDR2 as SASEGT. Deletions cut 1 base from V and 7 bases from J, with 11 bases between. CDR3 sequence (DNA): TGTGCCAGCAGTGAAGGGTTCTCAGGGGAGCAGTACTTC. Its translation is CASSEGFSGEQYF.

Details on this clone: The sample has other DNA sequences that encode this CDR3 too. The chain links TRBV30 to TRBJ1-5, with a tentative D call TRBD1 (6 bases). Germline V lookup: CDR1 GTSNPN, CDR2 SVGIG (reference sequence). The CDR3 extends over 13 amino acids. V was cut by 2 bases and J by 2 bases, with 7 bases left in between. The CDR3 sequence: CAWSSGGNQPQHF. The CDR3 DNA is TGTGCCTGGAGTTCAGGGGGCAATCAGCCCCAGCATTTT. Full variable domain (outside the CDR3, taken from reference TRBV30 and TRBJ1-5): SQTIHQWPATLVQPVGSPLSLECTVEGTSNPNLYWYRQAAGRGLQLLFYSVGIGQISSEVPQNLSASRPQDRQFILSSKKLLLSDSGFYLCAWSSGGNQPQHFGDGTRLSIL.

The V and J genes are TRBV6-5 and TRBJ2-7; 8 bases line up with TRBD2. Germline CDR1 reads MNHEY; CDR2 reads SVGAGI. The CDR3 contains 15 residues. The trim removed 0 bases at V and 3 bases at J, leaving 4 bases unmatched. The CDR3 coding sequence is TGTGCCAGCAGTTACTCGACCAGCGGGAGCTACGAGCAGTACTTC. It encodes CASSYSTSGSYEQYF.

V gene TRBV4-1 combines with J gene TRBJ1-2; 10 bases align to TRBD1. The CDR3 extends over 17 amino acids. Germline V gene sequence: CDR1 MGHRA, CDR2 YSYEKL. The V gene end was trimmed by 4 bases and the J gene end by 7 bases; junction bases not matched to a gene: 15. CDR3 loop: CASSPIRGRDRGPGYTF. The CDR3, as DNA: TGCGCCAGCAGCCCGATTAGGGGGCGGGACAGGGGCCCTGGCTACACCTTC.

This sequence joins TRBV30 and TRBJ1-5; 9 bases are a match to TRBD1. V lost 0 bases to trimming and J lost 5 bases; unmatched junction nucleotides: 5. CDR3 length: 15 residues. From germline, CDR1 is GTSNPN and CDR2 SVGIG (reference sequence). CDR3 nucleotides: TGTGCCTGGAGTGTACTGGGACAGGGCGATCAGCCCCAGCATTTT. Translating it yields CAWSVLGQGDQPQHF. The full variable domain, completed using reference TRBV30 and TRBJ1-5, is SQTIHQWPATLVQPVGSPLSLECTVEGTSNPNLYWYRQAAGRGLQLLFYSVGIGQISSEVPQNLSASRPQDRQFILSSKKLLLSDSGFYLCAWSVLGQGDQPQHFGDGTRLSIL.

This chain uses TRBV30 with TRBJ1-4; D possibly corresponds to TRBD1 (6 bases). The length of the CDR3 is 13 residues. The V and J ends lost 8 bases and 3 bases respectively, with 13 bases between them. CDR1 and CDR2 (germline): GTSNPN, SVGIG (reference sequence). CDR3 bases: TGTGCCCGACAGGCAGGGCCTAATGAAAAACTGTTTTTT. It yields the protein CARQAGPNEKLFF.

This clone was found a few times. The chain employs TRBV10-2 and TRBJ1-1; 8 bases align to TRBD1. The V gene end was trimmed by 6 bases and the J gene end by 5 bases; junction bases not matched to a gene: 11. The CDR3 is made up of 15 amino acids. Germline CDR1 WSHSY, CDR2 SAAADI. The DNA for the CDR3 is TGCGCCAGCAGGACGGCAGGGGGCTTGGGAACTGAAGCTTTCTTT. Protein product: CASRTAGGLGTEAFF.

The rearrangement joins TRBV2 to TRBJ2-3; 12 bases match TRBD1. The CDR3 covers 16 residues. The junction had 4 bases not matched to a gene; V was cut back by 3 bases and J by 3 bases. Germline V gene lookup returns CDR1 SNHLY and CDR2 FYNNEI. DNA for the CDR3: TGTGCCAGCAGTGAGGTGGGACAGGGGGCAACAGATACGCAGTATTTT. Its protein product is CASSEVGQGATDTQYF. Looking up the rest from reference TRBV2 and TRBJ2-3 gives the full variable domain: EPEVTQTPSHQVTQMGQEVILRCVPISNHLYFYWYRQILGQKVEFLVSFYNNEISEKSEIFDDQFSVERPDGSNFTLKIRSTKLEDSAMYFCASSEVGQGATDTQYFGPGTRLTVL.

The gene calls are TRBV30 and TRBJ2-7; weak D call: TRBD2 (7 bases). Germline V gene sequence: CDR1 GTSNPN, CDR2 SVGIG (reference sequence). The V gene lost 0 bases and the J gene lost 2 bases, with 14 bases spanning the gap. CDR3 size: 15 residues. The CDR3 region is CAWSVGGASTYEQYF. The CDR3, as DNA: TGTGCCTGGAGTGTTGGGGGGGCCAGCACCTACGAGCAGTACTTC. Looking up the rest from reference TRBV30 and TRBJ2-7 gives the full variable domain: SQTIHQWPATLVQPVGSPLSLECTVEGTSNPNLYWYRQAAGRGLQLLFYSVGIGQISSEVPQNLSASRPQDRQFILSSKKLLLSDSGFYLCAWSVGGASTYEQYFGPGTRLTVT.

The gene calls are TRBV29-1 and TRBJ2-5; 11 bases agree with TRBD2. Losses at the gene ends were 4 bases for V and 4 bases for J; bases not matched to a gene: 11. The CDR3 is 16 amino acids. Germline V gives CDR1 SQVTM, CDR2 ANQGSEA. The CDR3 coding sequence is TGCAGCGTTGTGACCAACCGACTAGCGGGGTCAGAGACCCAGTACTTC. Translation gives CSVVTNRLAGSETQYF.

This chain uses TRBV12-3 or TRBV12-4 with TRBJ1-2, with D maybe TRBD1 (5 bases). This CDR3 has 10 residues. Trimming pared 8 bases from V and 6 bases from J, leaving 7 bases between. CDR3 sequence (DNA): TGTGCCAGCCAGGGTAATGGCTACACCTTC. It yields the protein CASQGNGYTF.

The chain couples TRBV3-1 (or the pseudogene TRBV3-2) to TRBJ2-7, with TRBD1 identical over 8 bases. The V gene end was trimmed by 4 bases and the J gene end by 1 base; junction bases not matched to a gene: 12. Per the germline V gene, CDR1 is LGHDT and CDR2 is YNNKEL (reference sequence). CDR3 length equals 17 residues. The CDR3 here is CASSRGPGRGQSYEQYF. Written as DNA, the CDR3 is TGTGCCAGCAGCCGGGGCCCGGGCAGGGGGCAATCCTACGAGCAGTACTTC.

DNA for the CDR3: TGTGCCAGCAGCTTACAGACAGGGGGCCATGGCTACACCTTC. Its translation: CASSLQTGGHGYTF. The chain has TRBV7-9 and TRBJ1-2; 10 bases map to TRBD1. The CDR3 consists of 14 residues. The J segment lost 6 bases and the V segment lost 2 bases, leaving 3 bases of the junction unmatched. Looked up from germline, CDR1 is SEHNR and CDR2 is FQNEAQ (reference sequence).

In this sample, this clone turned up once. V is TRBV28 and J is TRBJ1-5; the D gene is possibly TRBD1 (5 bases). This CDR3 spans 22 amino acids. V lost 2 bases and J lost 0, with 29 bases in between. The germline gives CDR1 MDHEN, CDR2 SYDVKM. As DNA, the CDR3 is TGTGCCAGCAGTTTAGTTTATGGCCAGGGCAGTCAGTCGGTCTATAGCAATCAGCCCCAGCATTTT. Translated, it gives CASSLVYGQGSQSVYSNQPQHF.

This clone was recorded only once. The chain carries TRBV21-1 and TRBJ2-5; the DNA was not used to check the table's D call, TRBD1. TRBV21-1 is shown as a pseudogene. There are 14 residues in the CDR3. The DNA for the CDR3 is TGTGCCAGCAGCAAACAGGGTAATAAAGAGACCCAGTACTTC. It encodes CASSKQGNKETQYF.

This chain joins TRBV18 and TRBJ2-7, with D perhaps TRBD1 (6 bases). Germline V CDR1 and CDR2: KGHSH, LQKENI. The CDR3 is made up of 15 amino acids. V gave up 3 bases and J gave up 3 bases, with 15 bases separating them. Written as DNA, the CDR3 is TGTGCCAGCTCACCCTCCAGGGGCACTTTCTACGAGCAGTACTTC. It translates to CASSPSRGTFYEQYF.

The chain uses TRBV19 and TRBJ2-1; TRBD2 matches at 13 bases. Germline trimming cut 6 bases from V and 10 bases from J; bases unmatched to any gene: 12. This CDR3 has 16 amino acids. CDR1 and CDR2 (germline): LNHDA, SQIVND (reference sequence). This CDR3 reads CASSPRLAGGLREQFF. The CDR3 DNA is TGTGCCAGTAGCCCTCGACTAGCGGGGGGCCTCCGGGAGCAGTTCTTC.